In this sample, the clone carrying this T cell receptor (beta chain) turned up many times. Naive CD8 T cells were FACS-sorted by CD8+CD4-CCR7+CD45RA+ markers. In germline, CDR1 is SGHDT, CDR2 YYEEEE. Trimming stripped 0 bases from V and 1 base from J, with 13 bases between. The CDR3 spans 16 residues. This sample was included in a study of molecular identifiers for immune sequencing clone quantification. Making the bulk TCR libraries relied on previously described methods and listed TCR primers. In TCRdb, the PCR reads were re-called with MiXCR into one record per CDR3 protein. The sample holds roughly 93,000 distinct CDR3 sequences, around 19% seen once.

The specimen was naive CD8+ T cells from blood, with Jurkat cell RNA spiked in. As for subset: FACS-sorted CD8+CD4-CCR7+CD45RA+ naive T cells. The clonotype originates from a human donor in good health. Some libraries in this study had Jurkat cell RNA spiked in. V is TRBV5-6 and J is TRBJ1-1; tentatively, D is TRBD1 (6 bases). Here the CDR3 reads CASSLARGGRNTEAFF. In DNA form, the CDR3 reads TGTGCCAGCAGCTTGGCCCGTGGGGGGCGGAACACTGAAGCTTTCTTT.